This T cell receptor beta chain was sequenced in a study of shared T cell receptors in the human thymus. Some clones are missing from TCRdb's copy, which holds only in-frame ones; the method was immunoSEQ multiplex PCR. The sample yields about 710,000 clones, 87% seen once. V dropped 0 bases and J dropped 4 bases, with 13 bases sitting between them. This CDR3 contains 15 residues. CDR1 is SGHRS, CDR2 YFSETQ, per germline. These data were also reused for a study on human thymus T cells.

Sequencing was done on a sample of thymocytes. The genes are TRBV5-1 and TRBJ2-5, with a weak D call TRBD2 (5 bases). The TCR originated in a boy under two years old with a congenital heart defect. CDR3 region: CASSLEGRVGETQYF. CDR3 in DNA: TGCGCCAGCAGCTTGGAAGGGCGGGTGGGAGAGACCCAGTACTTC.